The entry below describes one TCR beta chain. The data belong to a study of T cells in Graves' hyperthyroidism and ophthalmopathy. Germline trimming cut 4 bases from V and 3 bases from J; bases unmatched to any gene: 6. Germline assignment: CDR1 WSHSY and CDR2 SAAADI. The CDR3 runs to 16 residues. From RNA transcripts, TCR beta CDR3 regions were amplified. Initially, a first-round RT-PCR of the TCR CDR3 employed the HTBI primer set. One entry per CDR3 protein results from TCRdb running MiXCR on the multiplex PCR reads. The sample comprises approximately 640,000 distinct CDR3 sequences, 16% of which are singletons, and about 3.8% rests with the top ten.

This TCR was recovered from a woman aged 25 to 45 with Graves' hyperthyroidism. The chain is built from TRBV10-2 and TRBJ1-6; 7 bases align to TRBD1. Material: blood. The DNA for the CDR3 is TGCGCCAGCAGTGCGTCAGGGGGAGACTATAATTCACCCCTCCACTTT. It encodes CASSASGGDYNSPLHF.